These T cell receptor beta chains were read from a single sample in a study of CD8 T cells in ankylosing spondylitis. From the 5' RACE reads, TCRdb called clonotypes with MiXCR, one entry per CDR3 protein. The sample holds roughly 230,000 distinct CDR3 sequences; 8.2% are singletons and the top ten take 4.5% to 5%. The source material was blood, either unsorted or a sorted T cell fraction (not recorded which). These TCRs come from a female donor with ankylosing spondylitis or in good health (not recorded which). CDR3s include the opening cysteine and the closing phenylalanine or tryptophan.

V gene: TRBV21-1; J gene: TRBJ2-7; CDR3 protein: CASSKARDRITYEQYF
V gene: TRBV11-2; J gene: TRBJ2-5; CDR3 protein: CASSLVGTGEGETQYF
V gene: TRBV27; J gene: TRBJ2-7; CDR3 protein: CASGGAFSHEQYF
V gene: TRBV7-8; J gene: TRBJ1-5; CDR3 protein: CASTGPVGNQPQHF
V gene: TRBV9; J gene: TRBJ2-1; CDR3 protein: CASSRGLAGALALSYNEQFF
V gene: TRBV5-1; J gene: TRBJ2-5; CDR3 protein: CASSWGLAGEETQYF
V gene: TRBV9; J gene: TRBJ2-1; CDR3 protein: CASSPSGQGGGGRQFF
V gene: TRBV2; J gene: TRBJ2-3; CDR3 protein: CASNGGLDTQYF
V gene: TRBV28; J gene: TRBJ2-7; CDR3 protein: CASSLYLTSGRSYEQYF
V gene: TRBV20-1; J gene: TRBJ2-4; CDR3 protein: CSARDSGPGAKNIQYF
V gene: TRBV7-2; J gene: TRBJ2-5; CDR3 protein: CASSFDPIGETQYF
V gene: TRBV2; J gene: TRBJ2-1; CDR3 protein: CASGTGTASYNEQFF
V gene: TRBV20-1; J gene: TRBJ2-1; CDR3 protein: CSAQTGDYNEQFF
V gene: TRBV7-2; J gene: TRBJ2-7; CDR3 protein: CASTGGAHLEQYF
V gene: TRBV10-3; J gene: TRBJ1-5; CDR3 protein: CAISESGQGAGQPQHF
V gene: TRBV6-2/TRBV6-3; J gene: TRBJ2-1; CDR3 protein: CASSRGPGGEQFF
V gene: TRBV7-8; J gene: TRBJ1-1; CDR3 protein: CASSLAPGALGTEAFF
V gene: TRBV3-1; J gene: TRBJ1-1; CDR3 protein: CASSHPGGTEAFF
V gene: TRBV5-1; J gene: TRBJ2-5; CDR3 protein: CASSLGPTTGKQETQYF
V gene: TRBV12-3/TRBV12-4; J gene: TRBJ2-3; CDR3 protein: CASSGVGSTTDTQYF
V gene: TRBV18; J gene: TRBJ1-6; CDR3 protein: CASSPPDGNSSPLHF
V gene: TRBV20-1; J gene: TRBJ2-7; CDR3 protein: CSASPPAGEEQYF